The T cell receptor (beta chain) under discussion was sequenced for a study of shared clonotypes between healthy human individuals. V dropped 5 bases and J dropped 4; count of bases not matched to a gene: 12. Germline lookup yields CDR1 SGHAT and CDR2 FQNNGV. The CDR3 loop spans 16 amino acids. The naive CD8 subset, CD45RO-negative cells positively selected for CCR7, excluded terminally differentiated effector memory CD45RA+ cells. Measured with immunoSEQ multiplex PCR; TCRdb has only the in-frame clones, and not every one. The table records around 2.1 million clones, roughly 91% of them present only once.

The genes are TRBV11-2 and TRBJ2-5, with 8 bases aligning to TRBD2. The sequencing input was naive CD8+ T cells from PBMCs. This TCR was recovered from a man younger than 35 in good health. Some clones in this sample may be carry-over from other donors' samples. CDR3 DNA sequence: TGTGCCAGCAGCCCAGCGGGCGGGAGGACGGGAGAGACCCAGTACTTC. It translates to CASSPAGGRTGETQYF.